The clone carrying this TCR beta chain was counted at least ten times. The antigen is unknown. The lymph nodes were axillary draining lymph nodes from breast cancer patients. These data belong to a study of breast tumors, draining lymph nodes, adjacent tissues. Study-wide results and caveats: Data fit most tumor T cells coming from lymph node, expanding in tumor.

Germline V lookup: CDR1 SGHTA, CDR2 FQGNSA. The CDR3 totals 16 residues. Losses at the gene ends were 1 base for V and 2 bases for J; bases not matched to a gene: 7. In TCRdb, the multiplex PCR reads were re-called with MiXCR into one record per CDR3 protein. Of about 180,000 distinct CDR3 sequences in the sample, more than 25% are singletons; the top ten hold about 3.8%. The chain joins TRBV7-2 to TRBJ2-7, with TRBD2 matching over 8 bases. The origin of this receptor is a female donor with breast cancer. Some clones in this sample may be carry-over from other donors' samples. The sequencing sample was made of axillary lymph node tissue. For the CDR3, the DNA is TGTGCCAGCAGCTTAGTTGGCGGGGGGCGACCCTACGAGCAGTACTTC. It translates to CASSLVGGGRPYEQYF.